This TCR beta chain came from a study of shared clonotypes between healthy human individuals. Method: immunoSEQ multiplex PCR; TCRdb's copy keeps in-frame clones and lacks some. The profile shows fewer than 3 million clones, approximately 90% of them singletons. This CDR3 has 14 residues. Germline values: CDR1 SGHRS, CDR2 YFSETQ. Trimming removed 1 base from V and 2 bases from J; junction bases left unmatched: 2. The receptor comes from a man aged 18 to 30 in good health. Some clones in this sample may be carry-over from other donors' samples. V and J are TRBV5-1 and TRBJ2-7; TRBD1 agrees at 8 bases. Sequenced sample: naive CD4+ T cells from PBMCs. Specified subset: CD45RA+ positively selected. The CDR3 spells CASSLLDRAYEQYF. For the CDR3, the DNA is TGCGCCAGCAGCTTGTTGGACAGGGCCTACGAGCAGTACTTC.